This entry concerns a single T cell receptor beta chain. Sequencing was performed with immunoSEQ multiplex PCR; in TCRdb, only in-frame clones are kept and a portion is missing. The sample shows over 100,000 clones, nearly 95% of them seen only once. V lost 3 bases and J 9 bases, leaving 12 bases between the germline ends. This CDR3 region has 13 residues. Germline V gene data show CDR1 as KGHSH and CDR2 as LQKENI. The source of the sample is a study of T cell responses to AZD1222 COVID-19 vaccine. Sequencing was performed on peripheral blood, taken on day 0 of AZD1222 vaccination. This TCR was recovered from an adult in good health. The rearrangement uses TRBV18 and TRBJ2-1, with D tentatively TRBD2 (6 bases). The CDR3 region is CASSPPTSPEQFF. The CDR3, as DNA: TGTGCCAGCTCACCGCCGACTAGTCCTGAGCAGTTCTTC.